This TCR beta chain came from a study of T-cell reconstitution after alpha-beta-depleted transplantation in children. The V and J ends lost 4 bases and 4 bases respectively, with 11 bases between them. The germline CDR1 and CDR2 sequences are SNHLY and FYNNEI. This CDR3 contains 14 residues. As it was prepared, the TCRbeta library received unique molecular identifiers. TCRdb independently ran MiXCR on the PCR reads; one entry per CDR3 protein. The sample holds over 150,000 distinct CDR3 sequences; 6.6% are singletons and the top ten take less than 7%. The V gene is TRBV2, the J gene TRBJ1-3; D gene ambiguous. This material consisted of PBMCs, taken before TCRalphabeta/CD19-depleted stem cell transplant. This clonotype was sampled from a boy aged 2 to 10 with acute lymphoblastic leukemia, due to receive a stem cell transplant. Here the CDR3 DNA reads TGTGCCAGCAGTGGGTACAGAGCGGGAAACACCATATATTTT. Amino acids: CASSGYRAGNTIYF.